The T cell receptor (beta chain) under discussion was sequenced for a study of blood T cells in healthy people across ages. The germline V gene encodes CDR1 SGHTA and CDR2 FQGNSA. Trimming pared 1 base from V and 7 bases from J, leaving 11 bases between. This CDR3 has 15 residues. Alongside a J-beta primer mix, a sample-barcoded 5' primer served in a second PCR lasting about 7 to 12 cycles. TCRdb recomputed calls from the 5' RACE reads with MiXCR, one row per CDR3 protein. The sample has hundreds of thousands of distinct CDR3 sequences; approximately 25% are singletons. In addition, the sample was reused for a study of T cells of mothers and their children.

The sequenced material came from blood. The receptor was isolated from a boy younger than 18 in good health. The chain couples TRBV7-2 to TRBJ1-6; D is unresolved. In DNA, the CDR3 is TGTGCCAGCAGCTTAGGGTCTGGGTCGAATTCACCCCTCCACTTT. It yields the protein CASSLGSGSNSPLHF.